This TCR beta chain is from a study of identical twins (dated by TCRdb to the mid-2010s). Looking at the study overall: TCR alpha and beta repertoires from monozygotic twins, unrelated adults of various ages and cord blood were deep-sequenced to test whether fetal clonotypes persist. Replicate twin experiments were performed at different times using different library preparation protocols to rule out contamination.

Study-level results and caveats: Conclusions relied on cross-sectional statistical analysis, since the same donors could not be followed over many years. Compared with coincidental sharing between unrelated individuals, out-of-frame TCR alpha sequences shared between twins had an excess of sequences with low generation probability. Fewer insertions were carried by abundant cord blood beta clonotypes; a weaker similar trend was observed in young adult naive repertoires, while no such trend was observed in memory repertoires. Invariant T cells such as MAIT and iNKT could partly confound zero-insertion analyses, though diverse VJ usage argued against this for most clonotypes. Recombination models systematically underestimated out-of-frame TCR alpha sharing in monozygotic twins but agreed with sharing between unrelated individuals. The excess sharing between twins in beta out-of-frame sequences was weaker because fewer shared sequences reduced the signal-to-noise ratio.

The CDR3 spans 19 residues, from the cysteine through the phenylalanine. The entry retains the CDR3 DNA only, 57 bases that are in frame from base 1. CDR1 SGDLS and CDR2 YYNGEE were looked up in the germline V gene. V and J are trimmed by 0 bases and 0 bases, and the gene matches miss 14 bases of the junction. Libraries were prepared through 5' RACE. Sequencing instrument: Illumina HiSeq 2000. A universal primer binding site was added through template switching, and the final cDNA carried a unique molecular identifier so that TCR cDNA molecules could be counted accurately. Specific primers in the conserved constant-segment region were used to synthesize first-strand cDNA for the TCR alpha and beta chains. Each cDNA library was double barcoded, with a SMART-Mk sample barcode plus Illumina barcodes, to control for contamination. TruSeq adapter sequences and Illumina sample barcodes were added in two successive PCR steps. TCR alpha and beta cDNA libraries were sequenced on the Illumina HiSeq platform with custom primers. Turning to the authors' computational methods: Unique molecular identifiers were extracted from raw reads with MiGEC, and CDR3 positions were determined with MiXCR. Recombination models were inferred per individual with the repgenHMM and IGoR tools using an EM algorithm. The analysis of shared clonotypes was done with the tcR package in R, with sharing normalized by the product of cloneset sizes. To study raw recombination without the effects of thymic and clonal selection, out-of-frame nonproductive sequences were analyzed. The raw public data were reprocessed by TCRdb itself: fastp quality trimming at Q25, MiXCR clonotype calling, in-frame beta chains only. CDR3 protein duplicates are merged, each entry listing the most common genes and DNA. The V and J calls were determined by TCRdb, not by the authors. This sample is represented by about 520,000 distinct CDR3 sequences; around 20% of them were singletons. The leading ten clones occupy about 0.91% of the sample.

A note on this clonotype: What antigen it recognizes has not been identified. No quality values exist for individual bases; no much larger clone is one base distant.

Every donor in the study was a healthy Caucasian. The twin cohort comprised three pairs of female monozygotic twins, all aged roughly 18 to 30 years. Positive isolation kits from Invitrogen were used to isolate the CD4+ and CD8+ T cell populations. This sample was also put to use in a study of T cells expressing NK-cell markers. That second report states: TCR beta-chain repertoires were profiled in sorted CD3+CD56+NKG2C+, CD3+CD56+NKG2C- and CD3+CD56-NKG2C+ T-cell subsets from about 8 donors. Among the eight sequenced donors, seven were HCMV-seropositive and one was HCMV-seronegative. To restrict sorting to alphabetaTCR-expressing T cells, an anti-gammadeltaTCR antibody was added in several experiments. In over five donors, the dominant CD3+CD56+NKG2C+ clonotypes were among the top 10 CD8+ clonotypes and accounted for about 1.0-7.5% of CD8+ T cells. Those dominant clonotypes were again the most abundant among CD3+CD56-NKG2C+ cells in four donors, at roughly 25-60.1%. Whether the expanded NKG2C-expressing T cell clones were specific for HCMV antigens remained unclear. The eight sequenced donors were randomly selected healthy volunteers, three men and five women. HCMV serostatus was determined by detecting HCMV-specific IgG in serum with a commercial ELISA kit. Reads were demultiplexed and grouped by UMI with MIGEC, and clonotypes were assembled and quantified with MiTCR. To exclude erroneous sequences, any TCR cDNA sequence not supported by at least two reads was discarded. The tcR package was used for downstream repertoire analysis, and clonotypes were matched across fractions by CDR3 nucleotide sequence plus V segment. VDJmatch was used to annotate antigen specificity against VDJdb, with one amino acid substitution in CDR3 permitted.

Sequencing was carried out using CD4+ T cells sorted from blood. The TCR was taken from a woman aged 18-29 years in good health. Recombination linked TRBV9 to TRBJ2-5; 7 central nucleotides agree with TRBD2. The CDR3 reads as follows: CASSVAGSGRNVYQETQYF. The DNA sequence is given as TGTGCCAGCAGCGTAGCGGGTAGCGGGCGAAACGTCTACCAAGAGACCCAGTACTTC.